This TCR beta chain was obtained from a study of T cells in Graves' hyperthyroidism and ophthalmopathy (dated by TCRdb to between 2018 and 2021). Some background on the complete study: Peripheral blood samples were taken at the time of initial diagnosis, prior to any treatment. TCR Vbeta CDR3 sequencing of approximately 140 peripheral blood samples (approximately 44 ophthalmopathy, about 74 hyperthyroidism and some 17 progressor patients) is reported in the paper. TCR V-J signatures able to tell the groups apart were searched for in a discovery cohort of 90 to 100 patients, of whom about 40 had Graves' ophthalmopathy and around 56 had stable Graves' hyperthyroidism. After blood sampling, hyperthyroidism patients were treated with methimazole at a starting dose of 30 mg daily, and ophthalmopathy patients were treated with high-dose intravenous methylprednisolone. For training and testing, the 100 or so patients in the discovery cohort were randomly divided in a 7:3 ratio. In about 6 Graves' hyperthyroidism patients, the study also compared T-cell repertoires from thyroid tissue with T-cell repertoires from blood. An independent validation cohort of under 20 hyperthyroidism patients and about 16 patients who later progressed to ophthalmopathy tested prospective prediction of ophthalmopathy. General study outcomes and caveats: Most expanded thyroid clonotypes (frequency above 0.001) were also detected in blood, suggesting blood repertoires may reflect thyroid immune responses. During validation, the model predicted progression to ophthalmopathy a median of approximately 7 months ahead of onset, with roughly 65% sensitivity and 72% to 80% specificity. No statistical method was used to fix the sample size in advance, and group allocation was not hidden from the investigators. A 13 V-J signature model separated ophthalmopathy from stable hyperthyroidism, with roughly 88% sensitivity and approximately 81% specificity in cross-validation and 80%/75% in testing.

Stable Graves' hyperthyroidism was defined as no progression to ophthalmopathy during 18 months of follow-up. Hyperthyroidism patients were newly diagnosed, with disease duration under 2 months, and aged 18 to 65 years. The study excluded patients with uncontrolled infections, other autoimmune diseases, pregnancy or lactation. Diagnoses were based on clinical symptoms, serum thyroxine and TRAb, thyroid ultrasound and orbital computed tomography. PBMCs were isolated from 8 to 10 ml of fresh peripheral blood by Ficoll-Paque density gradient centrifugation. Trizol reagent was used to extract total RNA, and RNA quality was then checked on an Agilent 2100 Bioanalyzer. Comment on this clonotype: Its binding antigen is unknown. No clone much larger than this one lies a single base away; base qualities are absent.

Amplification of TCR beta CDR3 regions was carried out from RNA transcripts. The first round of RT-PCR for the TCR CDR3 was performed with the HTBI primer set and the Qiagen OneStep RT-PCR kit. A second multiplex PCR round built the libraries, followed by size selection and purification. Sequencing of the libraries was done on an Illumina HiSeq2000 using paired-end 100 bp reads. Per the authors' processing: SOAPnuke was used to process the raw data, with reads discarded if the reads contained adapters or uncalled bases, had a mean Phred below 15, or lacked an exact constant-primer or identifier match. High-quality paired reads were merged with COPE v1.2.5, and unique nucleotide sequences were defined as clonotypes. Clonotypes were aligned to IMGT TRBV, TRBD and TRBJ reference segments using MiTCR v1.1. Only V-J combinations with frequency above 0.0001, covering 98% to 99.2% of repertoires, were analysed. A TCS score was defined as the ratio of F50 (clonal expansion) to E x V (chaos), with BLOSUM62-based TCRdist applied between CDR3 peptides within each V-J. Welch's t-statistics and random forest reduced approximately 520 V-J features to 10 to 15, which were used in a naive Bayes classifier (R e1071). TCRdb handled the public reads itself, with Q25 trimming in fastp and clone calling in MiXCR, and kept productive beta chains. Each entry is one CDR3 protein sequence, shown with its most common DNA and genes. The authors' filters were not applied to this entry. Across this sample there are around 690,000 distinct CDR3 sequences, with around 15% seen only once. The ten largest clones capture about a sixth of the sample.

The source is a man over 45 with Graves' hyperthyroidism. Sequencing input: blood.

The CDR3 reads as follows: CASSYLGWSSYEQYF. The DNA reads TGTGCCAGCAGTTACCTAGGGTGGTCCTCCTACGAGCAGTACTTC. The V and J segments used are TRBV6-5 and TRBJ2-7, with no confidently assigned D gene. At the junction V is shortened by 2 bases and J by 0 bases, with 11 bases in between. CDR1 and CDR2, looked up from the germline V gene, are MNHEY and SVGAGI. CDR3 length: 15 amino acids, cysteine to phenylalanine. Only the CDR3 region is kept as DNA, spanning 45 bases read in frame from base 1.